A single sample is the source of the 14 T cell receptor beta chains below, sequenced in a study of shared clonotypes between healthy human individuals. TCRdb's table, derived via immunoSEQ multiplex PCR, lists solely in-frame clones and lacks some. The sample contains about 2.4 million clones, around nine tenths of which appear only once. The material sequenced was naive CD4+ T cells sorted from blood. Subset noted: CD45RA+ positively selected. Receptors were obtained from a man younger than 35 in good health.

The chain combines TRBV27 with TRBJ1-1, with D possibly TRBD1 on 5 matching bases. The ends were cut back, 5 bases at V and 0 bases at J, with 7 bases in the middle. The CDR3 sequence is 13 residues long. Germline V lookup: CDR1 MNHEY, CDR2 SMNVEV (reference sequence). The chain's CDR3 is CASSHRLNTEAFF. CDR3 nucleotides: TGTGCCAGCAGTCACAGGCTGAACACTGAAGCTTTCTTT.

V is TRBV2 and J is TRBJ1-2; the D is unclear. CDR1 is SNHLY and CDR2 is FYNNEI in the germline V gene. This CDR3 is built from 13 residues. V dropped 4 bases and J dropped 2 bases, with 8 bases sitting between them. The CDR3 nucleotides are TGTGCCAGCAGTGGCAGGAGAAACTATGGCTACACCTTC. This codes for CASSGRRNYGYTF.

The gene calls are TRBV6-1 and TRBJ2-5; TRBD2 aligns across 11 bases. CDR1 is MNHNS and CDR2 is SASEGT in the germline V gene. The CDR3 spans 13 residues. Germline trimming cut 7 bases from V and 8 bases from J; bases unmatched to any gene: 6. The CDR3 region is CASILAGGGTQYF. The CDR3 region has the DNA TGTGCCAGCATCCTAGCGGGGGGAGGAACCCAGTACTTC.

This sequence joins TRBV7-9 and TRBJ2-7; 7 bases map to TRBD1. Trimming at V came to 5 bases and at J to 3 bases, leaving 10 bases not matched to a gene. This CDR3 is built from 15 residues. Germline CDR1 is SEHNR and CDR2 is FQNEAQ (reference sequence). The CDR3 DNA sequence: TGTGCCAGCAGCCGCCGGGACAGTGGGATCTACGAGCAGTACTTC. Translated, it gives CASSRRDSGIYEQYF.

The chain carries TRBV27 and TRBJ2-3; D gene ambiguous. The CDR3 length is 13 residues. V lost 2 bases, J lost 2 bases, and 5 bases lay in between. Germline assignment: CDR1 MNHEY and CDR2 SMNVEV (reference sequence). CDR3 residues: CASSLRYTDTQYF. The DNA for the CDR3 is TGTGCCAGCAGTTTAAGGTACACAGATACGCAGTATTTT.

This chain connects TRBV13 to TRBJ2-3; 11 bases map to TRBD2. Per germline, CDR1 PRHDT and CDR2 FYEKMQ (reference sequence). The CDR3 sequence is 18 residues long. V lost 2 bases to trimming and J lost 2 bases; unmatched junction nucleotides: 9. For the CDR3, the DNA is TGTGCCAGCAGCTTAAGCCCACTAGCGGGGGATTACACAGATACGCAGTATTTT. Translation gives CASSLSPLAGDYTDTQYF.

The chain recombines TRBV5-8 with TRBJ1-5; D unclear. Germline V lookup: CDR1 SGHTS, CDR2 YDEGEE. This CDR3 is built from 15 residues. Trimming left V 0 bases short and J 0 bases short, with 7 bases between. CDR3 protein: CASSLGTASNQPQHF. As DNA, the CDR3 is TGTGCCAGCAGCTTGGGAACAGCTAGCAATCAGCCCCAGCATTTT.

This chain joins TRBV29-1 and TRBJ2-5, with a tentative D call TRBD1 (5 bases). The V and J ends lost 5 bases and 5 bases respectively, with 12 bases between them. The germline V gene encodes CDR1 SQVTM and CDR2 ANQGSEA. CDR3 length equals 12 residues. In DNA form, the CDR3 reads TGCAGCGTTATTGGGGCAGGGGAGACCCAGTACTTC. Its protein product is CSVIGAGETQYF.

This chain joins TRBV5-6 and TRBJ1-2, with 7 bases that match TRBD1. V trimming: 4 bases; J trimming: 4 bases; junction bases outside the gene matches: 1. Germline V CDR1 and CDR2: SGHDT, YYEEEE. CDR3 length: 12 amino acids. The CDR3 nucleotides are TGTGCCAGCAGCCAGGGGGTCTATGGCTACACCTTC. Encoded protein: CASSQGVYGYTF.

A few counts support this clone. The chain recombines TRBV7-2 with TRBJ1-6, with 8 bases lining up with TRBD1. Trimming took 1 base from V and 7 from J; bases not matched to a gene: 3. The V gene's germline CDR1 is SGHTA and CDR2 FQGNSA. The CDR3 loop spans 15 amino acids. CDR3 bases: TGTGCCAGCAGCTTAGGGACAGGGTACAATTCACCCCTCCACTTT. Amino acids: CASSLGTGYNSPLHF. Together with reference TRBV7-2 and TRBJ1-6, the CDR3 gives the full variable domain: GAGVSQSPSNKVTEKGKDVELRCDPISGHTALYWYRQSLGQGLEFLIYFQGNSAPDKSGLPSDRFSAERTGGSVSTLTIQRTQQEDSAVYLCASSLGTGYNSPLHFGNGTRLTVT.

The rearrangement uses TRBV27 and TRBJ1-5; a weak D match, TRBD1 (6 bases). The CDR3 is 14 amino acids. Germline V CDR1 and CDR2: MNHEY, SMNVEV (reference sequence). V was trimmed by 5 bases and J by 4 bases, leaving 12 bases between them. CDR3 DNA sequence: TGTGCCAGCAGTCCAGGGACATCTAATCAGCCCCAGCATTTT. Amino acid sequence: CASSPGTSNQPQHF.

This clone was picked up one time. V gene TRBV5-6 combines with J gene TRBJ2-5; D remains ambiguous. CDR1 and CDR2 from the germline V gene are SGHDT and YYEEEE. The ends were cut back, 1 base at V and 5 bases at J, with 9 bases in the middle. This CDR3 comprises 13 residues. The CDR3: CASSLFLQETQYF. As DNA, the CDR3 is TGTGCCAGCAGCTTGTTCCTTCAGGAGACCCAGTACTTC.

The chain couples TRBV18 to TRBJ1-1; TRBD1 matches at 8 bases. The CDR3 is made up of 16 amino acids. The germline CDR1 and CDR2 sequences are KGHSH and LQKENI. The J segment lost 1 base and the V segment lost 2 bases, leaving 6 bases of the junction unmatched. CDR3 sequence (DNA): TGTGCCAGCTCACCATGGCAGGGGGCTGGGAACACTGAAGCTTTCTTT. This sequence encodes CASSPWQGAGNTEAFF. Supplemented by reference TRBV18 and TRBJ1-1, the full variable domain reads NAGVMQNPRHLVRRRGQEARLRCSPMKGHSHVYWYRQLPEEGLKFMVYLQKENIIDESGMPKERFSAEFPKEGPSILRIQQVVRGDSAAYFCASSPWQGAGNTEAFFGQGTRLTVV.

This chain uses TRBV25-1 with TRBJ1-3; D is ambiguous. The CDR3 length is 17 residues. In germline, CDR1 is MGHDK, CDR2 SYGVNS. V gave up 4 bases and J gave up 0 bases, with 16 bases separating them. For the CDR3, the DNA is TGTGCCAGCAGTGCGGGAAAAACGGCAGGCTCTGGAAACACCATATATTTT. Protein product: CASSAGKTAGSGNTIYF.